This T cell receptor beta chain emerged from a study of shared clonotypes between healthy human individuals. Overall study findings and caveats: Incomplete sequencing of sorted subsets was indicated by rarefaction despite large depth.

Per the authors' pipeline: As immunoSEQ supplied junction-only sequences (without quality scores), filtering differed. Some clones are missing from TCRdb's copy, which holds only in-frame ones; the method was immunoSEQ multiplex PCR. For V, J and clone size, that table is used; D and trimming come from the DNA. Of 2.3 million or so clones in the sample, approximately 93% are singletons; the top ten hold 0.39%. The length of the CDR3 is 17 residues. Trimming removed 2 bases from V and 5 bases from J; junction bases left unmatched: 13. CDR1 and CDR2 from the germline V gene are GTSNPN and SVGIG (reference sequence). CD4+ cells underwent separation, giving CD45RA+ naive and CD45RA-negative memory subsets. Regarding this clone: Its specificity is unknown. The same CDR3 is also encoded by other DNA sequences in this sample.

The TCR originated in a man aged 18 to 29 in good health. Some clones in this sample may be carry-over from other donors' samples. V is TRBV30 and J is TRBJ2-3; 10 nucleotides match TRBD2. Sequencing was performed on naive CD4+ T cells from PBMCs. Subset of the sample: CD45RA+ positively selected. CDR3 nucleotide sequence: TGTGCCTGGAGTCCCAATTATAGCGGGAGGTCGAAAGATACGCAGTATTTT. It codes for CAWSPNYSGRSKDTQYF.